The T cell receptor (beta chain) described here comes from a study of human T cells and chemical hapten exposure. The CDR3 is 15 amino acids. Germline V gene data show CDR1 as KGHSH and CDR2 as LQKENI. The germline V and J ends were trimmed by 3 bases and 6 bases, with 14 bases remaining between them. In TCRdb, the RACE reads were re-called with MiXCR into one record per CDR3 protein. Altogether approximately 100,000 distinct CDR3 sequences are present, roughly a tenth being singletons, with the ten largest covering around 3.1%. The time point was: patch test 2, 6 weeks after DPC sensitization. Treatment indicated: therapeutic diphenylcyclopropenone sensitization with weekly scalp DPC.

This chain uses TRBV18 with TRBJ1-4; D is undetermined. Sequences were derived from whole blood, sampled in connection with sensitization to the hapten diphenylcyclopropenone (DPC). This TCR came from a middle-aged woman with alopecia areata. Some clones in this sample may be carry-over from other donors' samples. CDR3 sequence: CASSPRGSLDEKLFF. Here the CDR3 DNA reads TGTGCCAGCTCACCGAGAGGGTCCCTGGATGAAAAACTGTTTTTT.